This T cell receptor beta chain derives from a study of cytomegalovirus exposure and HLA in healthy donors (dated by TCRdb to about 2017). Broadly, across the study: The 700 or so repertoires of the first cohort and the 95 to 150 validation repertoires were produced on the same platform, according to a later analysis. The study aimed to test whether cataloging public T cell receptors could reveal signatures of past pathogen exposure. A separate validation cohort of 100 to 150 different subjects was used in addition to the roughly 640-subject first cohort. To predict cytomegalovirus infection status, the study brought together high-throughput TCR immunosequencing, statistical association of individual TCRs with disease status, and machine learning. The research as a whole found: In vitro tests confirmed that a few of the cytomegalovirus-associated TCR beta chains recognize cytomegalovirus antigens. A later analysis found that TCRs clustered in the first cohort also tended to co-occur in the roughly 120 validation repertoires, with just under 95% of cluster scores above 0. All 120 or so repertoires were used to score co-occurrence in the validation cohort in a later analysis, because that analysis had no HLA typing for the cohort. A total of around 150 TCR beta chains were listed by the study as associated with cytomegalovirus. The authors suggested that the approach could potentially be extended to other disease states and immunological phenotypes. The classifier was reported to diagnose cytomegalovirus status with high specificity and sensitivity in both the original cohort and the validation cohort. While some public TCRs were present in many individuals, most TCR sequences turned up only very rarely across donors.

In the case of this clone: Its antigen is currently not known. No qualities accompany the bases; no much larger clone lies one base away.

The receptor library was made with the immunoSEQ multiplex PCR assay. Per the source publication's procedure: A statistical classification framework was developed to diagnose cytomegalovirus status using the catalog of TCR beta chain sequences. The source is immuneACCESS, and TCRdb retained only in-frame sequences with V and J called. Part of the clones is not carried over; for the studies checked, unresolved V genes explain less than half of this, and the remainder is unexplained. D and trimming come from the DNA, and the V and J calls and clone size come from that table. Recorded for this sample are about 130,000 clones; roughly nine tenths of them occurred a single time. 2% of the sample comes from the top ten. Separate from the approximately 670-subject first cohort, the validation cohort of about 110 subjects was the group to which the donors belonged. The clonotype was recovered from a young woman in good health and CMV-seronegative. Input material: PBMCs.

The DNA is TGTGCCAGCAGCAAGCTGGCTAGCGGGGACGAGCAGTACTTC. This encodes CASSKLASGDEQYF. The chain uses TRBV21-1 and TRBJ2-7; the table's TRBD2 call for D was not verified on the DNA. TRBV21-1 is a known pseudogene. Taken from cysteine to phenylalanine, the CDR3 has 14 residues. The kept DNA is CDR3 alone, 42 bases in frame from the first base.